This record concerns one TCR beta chain sequence. Its antigen is currently unknown. The CDR3 is made up of 15 amino acids. Germline-derived CDR1 and CDR2 are SGHNT and YENEEA. Trimming shortened V by 6 bases and J by 6 bases, and 18 bases separated the two germline ends. This entry comes from a study of OX40 agonist ivuxolimab in advanced cancers. About the research overall: Patients enrolled in dose escalation were diagnosed with hepatocellular carcinoma, melanoma, renal cell or head and neck cancer. Patients were approximately 80% male with ages roughly 23 to 85, mean about 65. Findings and limits, study-wide: Partial responders at 0.1-3.0 mg/kg had among the lowest clonal expansion. Both blood CD4+ and CD8+ T cells showed clonal growth by week 6 at 0.1 to 3.0 mg/kg.

The protocol was immunoSEQ multiplex PCR, while the TCRdb copy is restricted to in-frame clones and leaves out a portion. The profile covers about 58,000 clones, with around 78% appearing a single time and approximately 3.1% taken by the ten largest. The source is an adult with an advanced solid tumor such as melanoma, head and neck, liver or kidney cancer. Sequenced here: CD4+ or CD8+ T cells sorted from blood, sampled in a trial of the OX40 agonist ivuxolimab. The gene calls are TRBV11-3 and TRBJ2-1; D may correspond to TRBD1 or TRBD2 (5 bases each). The CDR3 reads CASSRDPGPLNEQFF. For the CDR3, the DNA is TGTGCCAGCAGTCGGGACCCGGGGCCCCTCAATGAGCAGTTCTTC.